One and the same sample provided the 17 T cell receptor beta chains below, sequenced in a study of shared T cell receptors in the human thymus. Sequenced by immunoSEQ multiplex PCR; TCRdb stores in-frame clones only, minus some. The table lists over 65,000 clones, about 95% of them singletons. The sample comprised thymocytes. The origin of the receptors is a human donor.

This chain's CDR3 is CASGTRTSGLPNTSYEQYF. CDR3 sequence (DNA): TGTGCTAGTGGTACACGGACTAGCGGACTGCCTAATACTTCCTACGAGCAGTACTTC. This chain uses TRBV12-5 with TRBJ2-7, with 10 bases fitting TRBD2. The CDR3 runs to 19 residues. Germline CDR1 is LGHNT and CDR2 is FRNRAP. The J segment lost 1 base and the V segment lost 5 bases, leaving 17 bases of the junction unmatched.

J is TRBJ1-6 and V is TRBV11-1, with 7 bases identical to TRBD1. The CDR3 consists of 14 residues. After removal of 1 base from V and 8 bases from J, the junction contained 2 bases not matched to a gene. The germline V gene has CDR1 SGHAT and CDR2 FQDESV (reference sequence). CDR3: CASSLGRGYSPLHF. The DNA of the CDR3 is TGTGCCAGCAGCTTAGGCAGGGGGTATTCACCCCTCCACTTT.

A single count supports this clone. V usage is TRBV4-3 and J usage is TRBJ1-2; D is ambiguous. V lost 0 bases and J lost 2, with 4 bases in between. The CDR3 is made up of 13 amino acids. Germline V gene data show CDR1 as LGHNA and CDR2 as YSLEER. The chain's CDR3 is CASSQDGNYGYTF. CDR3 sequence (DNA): TGCGCCAGCAGCCAAGATGGGAACTATGGCTACACCTTC.

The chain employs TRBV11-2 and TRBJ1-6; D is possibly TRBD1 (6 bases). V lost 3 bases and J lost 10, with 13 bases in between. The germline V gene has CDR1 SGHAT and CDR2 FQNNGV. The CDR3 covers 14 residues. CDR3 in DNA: TGTGCCAGCAGCTTTCAGGGGTTAGGGTCACCCCTCCACTTT. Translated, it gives CASSFQGLGSPLHF.

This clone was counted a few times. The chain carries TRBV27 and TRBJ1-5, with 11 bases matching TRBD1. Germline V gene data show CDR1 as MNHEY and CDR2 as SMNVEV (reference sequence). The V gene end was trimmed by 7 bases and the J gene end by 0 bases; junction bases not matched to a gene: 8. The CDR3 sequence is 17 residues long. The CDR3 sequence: CASKRDRGAYSNQPQHF. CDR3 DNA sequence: TGTGCCAGCAAACGGGACAGGGGGGCCTATAGCAATCAGCCCCAGCATTTT.

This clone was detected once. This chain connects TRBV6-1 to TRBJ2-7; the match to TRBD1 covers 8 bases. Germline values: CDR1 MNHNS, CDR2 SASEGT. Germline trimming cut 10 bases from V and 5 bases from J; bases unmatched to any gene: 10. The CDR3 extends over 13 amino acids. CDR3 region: CATTTGQGHEQYF. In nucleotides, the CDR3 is TGTGCCACCACTACCGGACAGGGCCACGAGCAGTACTTC.

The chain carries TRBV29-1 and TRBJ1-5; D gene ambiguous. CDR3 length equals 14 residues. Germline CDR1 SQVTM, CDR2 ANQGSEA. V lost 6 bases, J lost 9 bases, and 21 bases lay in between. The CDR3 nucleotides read TGCAGCGTCGAGGGAGGAGTTCTTAAGTGGCCCCAGCATTTT. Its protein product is CSVEGGVLKWPQHF.

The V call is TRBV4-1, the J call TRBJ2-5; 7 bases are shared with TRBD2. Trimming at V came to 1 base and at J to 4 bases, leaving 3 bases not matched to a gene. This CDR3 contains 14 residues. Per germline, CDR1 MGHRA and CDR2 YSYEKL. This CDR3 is CASSQGTRGETQYF. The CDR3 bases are TGCGCCAGCAGCCAAGGGACTAGAGGAGAGACCCAGTACTTC.

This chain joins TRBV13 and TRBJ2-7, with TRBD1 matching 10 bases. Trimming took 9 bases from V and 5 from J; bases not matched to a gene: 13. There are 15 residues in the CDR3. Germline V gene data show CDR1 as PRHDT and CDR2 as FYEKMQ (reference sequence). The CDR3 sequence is CASSGTGDSGDEQYF. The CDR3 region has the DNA TGTGCCAGTTCCGGGACAGGGGACTCTGGGGACGAGCAGTACTTC.

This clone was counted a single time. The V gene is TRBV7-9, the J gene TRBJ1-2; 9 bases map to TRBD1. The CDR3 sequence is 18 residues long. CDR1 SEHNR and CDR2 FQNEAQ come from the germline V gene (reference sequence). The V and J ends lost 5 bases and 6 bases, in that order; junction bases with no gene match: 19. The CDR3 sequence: CASSPHITAGTGIDGYTF. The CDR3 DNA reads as TGTGCCAGCAGCCCACACATAACCGCCGGGACAGGGATCGATGGCTACACCTTC.

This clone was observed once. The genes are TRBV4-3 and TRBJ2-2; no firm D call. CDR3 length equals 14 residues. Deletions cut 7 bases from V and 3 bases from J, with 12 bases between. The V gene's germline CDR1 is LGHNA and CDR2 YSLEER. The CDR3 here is CASKMVRDTGELFF. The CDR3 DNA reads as TGCGCCAGCAAAATGGTCCGGGACACCGGGGAGCTGTTTTTT.

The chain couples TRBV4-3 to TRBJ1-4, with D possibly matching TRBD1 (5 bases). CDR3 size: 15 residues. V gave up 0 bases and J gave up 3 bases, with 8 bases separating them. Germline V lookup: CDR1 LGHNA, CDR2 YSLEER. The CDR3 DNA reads TGCGCCAGCAGCCAAGATGGGACTGCTAATGAAAAACTGTTTTTT. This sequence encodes CASSQDGTANEKLFF.

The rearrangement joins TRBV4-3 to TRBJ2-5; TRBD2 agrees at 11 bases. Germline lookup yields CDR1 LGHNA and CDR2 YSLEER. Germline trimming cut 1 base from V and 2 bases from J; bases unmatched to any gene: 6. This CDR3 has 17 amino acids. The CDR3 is CASSQVLLAGEQETQYF. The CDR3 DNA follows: TGCGCCAGCAGCCAAGTATTACTAGCGGGAGAACAAGAGACCCAGTACTTC.

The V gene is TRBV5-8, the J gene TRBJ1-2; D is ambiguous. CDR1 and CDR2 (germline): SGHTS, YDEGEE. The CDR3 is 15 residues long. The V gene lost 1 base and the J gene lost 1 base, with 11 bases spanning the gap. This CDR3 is CASSLNRLHNYGYTF. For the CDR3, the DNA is TGTGCCAGCAGCTTGAACAGACTGCATAACTATGGCTACACCTTC.

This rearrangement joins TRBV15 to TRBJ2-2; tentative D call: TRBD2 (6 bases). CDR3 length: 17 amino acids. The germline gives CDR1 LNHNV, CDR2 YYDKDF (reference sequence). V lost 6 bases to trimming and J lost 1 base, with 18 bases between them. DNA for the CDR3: TGTGCCACCAGAGTTCGCGGGGCCATATTGAACACCGGGGAGCTGTTTTTT. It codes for CATRVRGAILNTGELFF.

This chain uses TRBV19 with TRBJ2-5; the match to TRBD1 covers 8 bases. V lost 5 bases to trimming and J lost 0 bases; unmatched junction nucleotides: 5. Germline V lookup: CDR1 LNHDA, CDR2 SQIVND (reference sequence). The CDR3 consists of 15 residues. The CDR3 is CASSGRDRYQETQYF. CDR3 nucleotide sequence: TGTGCCAGTAGTGGACGGGACAGGTACCAAGAGACCCAGTACTTC.

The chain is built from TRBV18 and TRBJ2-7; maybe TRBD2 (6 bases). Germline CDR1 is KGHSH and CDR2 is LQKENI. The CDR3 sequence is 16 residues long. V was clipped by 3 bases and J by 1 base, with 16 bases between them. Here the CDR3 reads CASSPVPGGISYEQYF. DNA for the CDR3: TGTGCCAGCTCACCTGTCCCTGGGGGGATTTCCTACGAGCAGTACTTC.